The rows below give T cell receptor beta chains drawn from one sample of a study of T-cell memory formation after mild COVID-19. TCRdb re-analysed the 5' RACE reads in MiXCR, keeping a single row per CDR3 protein. The sample contains about 190,000 distinct CDR3 sequences, approximately 16% of which appear only once. The sample taken for sequencing was PBMCs or a T cell subset sorted from them (not recorded which). Receptors were obtained from an adult woman who had mild COVID-19 (a few samples of this study predate the infection). Cell type and time point are not known. CDR3s include the opening cysteine and the closing phenylalanine or tryptophan. The order of the fields is V gene, D gene, clone size, J gene, CDR3 protein, CDR3 DNA. The D gene is left open where the match is weak. The size entry is marked missing in some rows and otherwise reads once, few, many or a size class.

V: TRBV5-1
D: TRBD1
size: few
J: TRBJ2-2
CDR3: CASSLGTGGSTGELFF
DNA: TGCGCCAGCAGCTTGGGAACAGGGGGATCCACCGGGGAGCTGTTTTTT

V: TRBV2
D: TRBD1
size: .
J: TRBJ2-7
CDR3: CASKKEWDSSYEQYF
DNA: TGTGCCAGCAAAAAAGAGTGGGACAGCTCCTACGAGCAGTACTTC

V: TRBV3-1
D: .
size: .
J: TRBJ2-4
CDR3: CASSHQQLAKNIQYF
DNA: TGTGCCAGCAGCCACCAACAACTAGCCAAAAACATTCAGTACTTC

V: TRBV4-1
D: .
size: many
J: TRBJ1-1
CDR3: CASSQDTALVLSPEAFF
DNA: TGCGCCAGCAGCCAAGATACCGCGCTGGTCCTGTCGCCAGAAGCTTTCTTT

V: TRBV5-1
D: TRBD1
size: many
J: TRBJ1-1
CDR3: CASSMIWTGNTEAFF
DNA: TGCGCCAGCAGCATGATTTGGACAGGCAATACTGAAGCTTTCTTT

V: TRBV20-1
D: TRBD1
size: .
J: TRBJ1-1
CDR3: CSAYRGHAEAFF
DNA: TGCAGTGCTTACAGGGGGCACGCTGAAGCTTTCTTT

V: TRBV15
D: .
size: few
J: TRBJ2-1
CDR3: CATSREYSGRGGEQFF
DNA: TGTGCCACCAGCAGAGAGTATAGCGGCCGGGGAGGTGAGCAGTTCTTC

V: TRBV20-1
D: .
size: few
J: TRBJ2-1
CDR3: CSASSGPSKNEQFF
DNA: TGCAGTGCTAGTTCAGGACCTTCGAAGAATGAGCAGTTCTTC

V: TRBV2
D: .
size: .
J: TRBJ2-2
CDR3: CASRGTSNTGELFF
DNA: TGTGCCAGCAGGGGGACATCGAACACCGGGGAGCTGTTTTTT

V: TRBV25-1
D: .
size: .
J: TRBJ1-2
CDR3: CASSAAGDGYTF
DNA: TGTGCCAGCAGTGCGGCAGGTGATGGCTACACCTTC

V: TRBV12-3/TRBV12-4
D: .
size: .
J: TRBJ1-2
CDR3: CASSLVVAEGGYTF
DNA: TGTGCCAGCAGTTTAGTGGTGGCTGAGGGTGGCTACACCTTC

V: TRBV6-2/TRBV6-3
D: .
size: many
J: TRBJ1-1
CDR3: CASSYRWQANTEAFF
DNA: TGTGCCAGCAGTTACCGGTGGCAGGCAAACACTGAAGCTTTCTTT

V: TRBV20-1
D: .
size: .
J: TRBJ1-1
CDR3: CSAREWGGNTEAFF
DNA: TGCAGTGCTAGAGAGTGGGGGGGGAACACTGAAGCTTTCTTT

V: TRBV3-1
D: .
size: .
J: TRBJ2-7
CDR3: CASSRNGGAYEQYF
DNA: TGTGCCAGCAGCCGAAACGGGGGTGCCTACGAGCAGTACTTC

V: TRBV12-3/TRBV12-4
D: .
size: many
J: TRBJ1-1
CDR3: CASSPFAPNTEAFF
DNA: TGTGCCAGCAGTCCATTTGCCCCGAACACTGAAGCTTTCTTT

V: TRBV5-6
D: .
size: many
J: TRBJ2-2
CDR3: CASSGGRFTGELFF
DNA: TGTGCCAGCAGCGGGGGACGGTTCACCGGGGAGCTGTTTTTT

V: TRBV12-3/TRBV12-4
D: TRBD1
size: once
J: TRBJ1-5
CDR3: CASSWADRGNQPQHF
DNA: TGTGCCAGCAGTTGGGCGGACAGGGGCAATCAGCCCCAGCATTTT

V: TRBV29-1
D: .
size: .
J: TRBJ1-1
CDR3: CSVYRDYTEAFF
DNA: TGCAGCGTGTACAGGGATTACACTGAAGCTTTCTTT

V: TRBV5-1
D: TRBD1
size: .
J: TRBJ2-7
CDR3: CASSLARGQGFHEQYF
DNA: TGCGCCAGCAGCTTGGCCAGAGGACAGGGCTTTCACGAGCAGTACTTC

V: TRBV20-1
D: TRBD1
size: .
J: TRBJ1-2
CDR3: CSARGGTAIYGYTF
DNA: TGCAGTGCTAGAGGTGGGACAGCTATTTATGGCTACACCTTC

V: TRBV20-1
D: TRBD2
size: .
J: TRBJ2-5
CDR3: CSARGSGRLQETQYF
DNA: TGCAGTGCTAGGGGGAGCGGGAGGCTCCAAGAGACCCAGTACTTC

V: TRBV10-3
D: .
size: few
J: TRBJ1-3
CDR3: CAISATPSGNTIYF
DNA: TGTGCCATCAGTGCGACTCCCTCTGGAAACACCATATATTTT

V: TRBV12-3/TRBV12-4
D: .
size: few
J: TRBJ1-2
CDR3: CASSLAGGGSGYTF
DNA: TGTGCCAGCAGTTTAGCCGGGGGAGGGAGTGGCTACACCTTC

V: TRBV2
D: .
size: few
J: TRBJ1-3
CDR3: CASSFTTGSSGNTIYF
DNA: TGTGCCAGCAGTTTCACCACAGGGTCCTCTGGAAACACCATATATTTT

V: TRBV29-1
D: TRBD1
size: .
J: TRBJ2-7
CDR3: CSAVDRAGPYEQYF
DNA: TGCAGCGCCGTGGACAGGGCAGGGCCCTACGAGCAGTACTTC

V: TRBV12-3/TRBV12-4
D: TRBD1
size: .
J: TRBJ1-5
CDR3: CASRSRDSLSGAHQPQHF
DNA: TGTGCCAGCAGATCCCGGGACAGTCTTTCGGGGGCCCATCAGCCCCAGCATTTT

V: TRBV7-9
D: .
size: few
J: TRBJ1-1
CDR3: CASSHTGFVAEAFF
DNA: TGTGCCAGCAGCCATACCGGGTTTGTGGCTGAAGCTTTCTTT

V: TRBV12-3/TRBV12-4
D: TRBD2
size: many
J: TRBJ2-2
CDR3: CASRFSGSSAGELFF
DNA: TGTGCCAGCAGGTTTAGCGGGAGCAGCGCCGGGGAGCTGTTTTTT

V: TRBV5-4
D: .
size: .
J: TRBJ2-7
CDR3: CASSSPGRLSYEQYF
DNA: TGTGCCAGCAGTTCCCCGGGACGGCTTTCCTACGAGCAGTACTTC

V: TRBV5-1
D: TRBD1
size: many
J: TRBJ1-1
CDR3: CASSSGQVNTEAFF
DNA: TGCGCCAGCAGCTCGGGACAGGTGAACACTGAAGCTTTCTTT

V: TRBV6-5
D: .
size: .
J: TRBJ2-7
CDR3: CASSYSAGQSYEQYF
DNA: TGTGCCAGCAGTTACTCGGCGGGACAGTCCTACGAGCAGTACTTC

V: TRBV5-1
D: TRBD2
size: few
J: TRBJ2-3
CDR3: CASSLDGLASDTQYF
DNA: TGCGCCAGCAGCTTGGATGGACTAGCCTCCGATACGCAGTATTTT

V: TRBV5-5
D: .
size: .
J: TRBJ2-5
CDR3: CASSLSVNSRGETQYF
DNA: TGTGCCAGCAGCTTGTCGGTAAACTCGAGGGGTGAGACCCAGTACTTC

V: TRBV4-3
D: TRBD2
size: few
J: TRBJ2-1
CDR3: CASSQVFREDEQFF
DNA: TGCGCCAGCAGCCAAGTTTTTCGGGAGGATGAGCAGTTCTTC

V: TRBV5-6
D: .
size: few
J: TRBJ2-6
CDR3: CASSSVYSNSGANVLTF
DNA: TGTGCCAGCAGCTCTGTTTATTCGAACTCTGGGGCCAACGTCCTGACTTTC

V: TRBV5-6
D: .
size: .
J: TRBJ1-2
CDR3: CASSRTSYGYTF
DNA: TGTGCCAGCAGCCGGACGTCCTATGGCTACACCTTC

V: TRBV28
D: .
size: .
J: TRBJ1-1
CDR3: CASSSAIEAFF
DNA: TGTGCCAGCAGTTCAGCTATCGAAGCTTTCTTT

V: TRBV2
D: .
size: few
J: TRBJ2-5
CDR3: CASSETVAFQETQYF
DNA: TGTGCCAGCAGTGAAACGGTAGCCTTCCAAGAGACCCAGTACTTC

V: TRBV19
D: TRBD1
size: .
J: TRBJ1-2
CDR3: CASSPQGSGYTF
DNA: TGTGCCAGTAGTCCACAGGGGTCTGGCTACACCTTC

V: TRBV12-3/TRBV12-4
D: .
size: few
J: TRBJ1-6
CDR3: CASSRGLRGPYNSPLHF
DNA: TGTGCCAGCAGTCGGGGCCTCAGGGGACCCTATAATTCACCCCTCCACTTT

V: TRBV20-1
D: .
size: .
J: TRBJ1-4
CDR3: CSALNAGRGEKLFF
DNA: TGCAGTGCGCTAAATGCAGGGAGGGGGGAAAAACTGTTTTTT

V: TRBV29-1
D: TRBD2
size: .
J: TRBJ2-1
CDR3: CSPRGILAGGPYNEQFF
DNA: TGCAGCCCACGGGGAATTCTAGCGGGAGGGCCCTACAATGAGCAGTTCTTC

V: TRBV7-2
D: .
size: .
J: TRBJ2-1
CDR3: CASSLATTGNYNEQFF
DNA: TGTGCCAGCAGCTTAGCGACGACGGGAAACTACAATGAGCAGTTCTTC

V: TRBV12-3/TRBV12-4
D: TRBD1
size: few
J: TRBJ2-2
CDR3: CASSLGQGLTGELFF
DNA: TGTGCCAGCAGTCTAGGACAGGGGTTAACCGGGGAGCTGTTTTTT

V: TRBV4-2
D: .
size: few
J: TRBJ1-1
CDR3: CASSQDRTSGEAFF
DNA: TGTGCCAGCAGCCAAGATCGAACCTCGGGTGAAGCTTTCTTT

V: TRBV6-2/TRBV6-3
D: TRBD1
size: .
J: TRBJ1-1
CDR3: CAIRQGNTEAFF
DNA: TGTGCCATCAGACAGGGGAACACTGAAGCTTTCTTT

V: TRBV29-1
D: .
size: few
J: TRBJ1-1
CDR3: CSVVRDSTEAFF
DNA: TGCAGCGTTGTGCGAGATAGCACTGAAGCTTTCTTT

V: TRBV5-1
D: TRBD2
size: .
J: TRBJ2-3
CDR3: CASSLNGGATDTQYF
DNA: TGCGCCAGCAGCTTGAACGGGGGGGCCACAGATACGCAGTATTTT

V: TRBV29-1
D: .
size: .
J: TRBJ2-3
CDR3: CSVDRGPDTQYF
DNA: TGCAGCGTTGACAGGGGCCCAGATACGCAGTATTTT

V: TRBV7-9
D: .
size: few
J: TRBJ1-4
CDR3: CATLMDLGNEKLFF
DNA: TGTGCCACCCTCATGGACCTTGGTAATGAAAAACTGTTTTTT

V: TRBV7-8
D: TRBD1
size: .
J: TRBJ1-4
CDR3: CASSRDRGLGNEKLFF
DNA: TGTGCCAGCAGCCGGGACAGGGGGCTCGGGAATGAAAAACTGTTTTTT

V: TRBV7-2
D: .
size: few
J: TRBJ2-3
CDR3: CASSSSGEGTDTQYF
DNA: TGTGCCAGCAGCTCCAGCGGAGAGGGGACAGATACGCAGTATTTT

V: TRBV7-8
D: .
size: many
J: TRBJ1-1
CDR3: CASSLEATEAFF
DNA: TGTGCCAGCAGCTTAGAGGCCACTGAAGCTTTCTTT

V: TRBV20-1
D: .
size: few
J: TRBJ2-7
CDR3: CSAQRLQGGNYEQYF
DNA: TGCAGTGCCCAACGACTACAGGGAGGTAATTACGAGCAGTACTTC